What follows are 10 T cell receptor beta chains derived from one specimen sequenced in a study of T cells after yellow fever vaccination. TCRdb recomputed calls from the 5' RACE reads with MiXCR, one row per CDR3 protein. This table has fewer than 650,000 distinct CDR3 sequences, around a fifth appearing once. The sample was PBMCs, taken roughly 23 days after the first yellow fever vaccination. All receptors derive from a man between 18 and 35 years old who received the YFV17D yellow fever vaccine.

The chain combines TRBV28 with TRBJ1-5, with a possible D match to TRBD1 (5 bases). CDR1 is MDHEN, CDR2 SYDVKM, per germline. The CDR3 has 15 amino acids. With 5 bases removed from V and 3 bases from J, the gap between germline ends came to 14 bases. CDR3 bases: TGTGCCAGCAGTAGGGCCGACAGTAACAATCAGCCCCAGCATTTT. Encoded protein: CASSRADSNNQPQHF.

This clonotype occurred many times. The chain combines TRBV18 with TRBJ1-1, with 7 bases aligning to TRBD1. In germline, CDR1 is KGHSH, CDR2 LQKENI. The CDR3 covers 15 residues. With 8 bases clipped from V and 1 base from J, the junction kept 10 bases outside the gene matches. The CDR3 DNA reads TGTGCCAGCGCAGCAGGGGGAAGGAGGAACACTGAAGCTTTCTTT. The encoded protein is CASAAGGRRNTEAFF.

The chain links TRBV20-1 to TRBJ1-1, with D maybe TRBD1 (5 bases). The CDR3 extends over 14 amino acids. Germline V gene lookup returns CDR1 DFQATT and CDR2 SNEGSKA (reference sequence). V dropped 6 bases and J dropped 3 bases, with 17 bases sitting between them. The CDR3 nucleotides are TGCAGTGCCGGGGGGGTCCAGGGTCACACTGAAGCTTTCTTT. Its translation: CSAGGVQGHTEAFF.

This clonotype has only one observation. The V call is TRBV9, the J call TRBJ1-1; tentatively, D is TRBD1 (5 bases). CDR3 length: 16 amino acids. CDR1 is SGDLS, CDR2 YYNGEE, per germline. Trimming removed 4 bases from V and 2 bases from J, with 18 bases in between. The CDR3 sequence: CASSPRVGRINTEAFF. The CDR3 DNA sequence: TGTGCCAGCAGCCCGCGTGTGGGGCGCATCAACACTGAAGCTTTCTTT.

V gene TRBV7-2 combines with J gene TRBJ2-3, with unresolved D. The CDR3 is 15 residues long. Trimming shortened V by 6 bases and J by 2 bases, and 15 bases separated the two germline ends. Germline V lookup: CDR1 SGHTA, CDR2 FQGNSA. This chain's CDR3 is CASRINPGFTDTQYF. CDR3 in DNA: TGTGCCAGCAGAATAAACCCGGGCTTCACAGATACGCAGTATTTT.

This clonotype has only a few counts. The genes are TRBV29-1 and TRBJ1-4, with D hard to call. The V and J ends lost 3 bases and 3 bases respectively, with 5 bases between them. The CDR3 has 12 residues. Germline CDR1 and CDR2: SQVTM and ANQGSEA. The CDR3 protein is CSVEAANEKLFF. CDR3 DNA: TGCAGCGTTGAGGCCGCTAATGAAAAACTGTTTTTT.

V and J are TRBV27 and TRBJ2-7; the match to TRBD1 covers 8 bases. The J segment lost 3 bases and the V segment lost 5 bases, leaving 9 bases of the junction unmatched. Germline assignment: CDR1 MNHEY and CDR2 SMNVEV (reference sequence). The CDR3 is made up of 15 amino acids. The CDR3 protein is CASSQGAQSNYEQYF. In DNA form, the CDR3 reads TGTGCCAGCAGTCAGGGGGCTCAGTCCAACTACGAGCAGTACTTC.

This clonotype was recorded many times. The rearrangement joins TRBV6-2 or TRBV6-3 to TRBJ2-7, with D maybe TRBD1 (6 bases). This CDR3 contains 15 residues. Germline V gene data show CDR1 as MNHEY and CDR2 as SVGEGT. V gave up 6 bases and J gave up 4 bases, with 19 bases separating them. The CDR3 DNA follows: TGTGCCAGCAGACCCAACAGGGATCGCTGGTACGAGCAGTACGTC. This encodes CASRPNRDRWYEQYV.

In this sample, this clonotype turned up a few times. This rearrangement joins TRBV21-1 to TRBJ1-2; TRBD1, the table's D call, lacks a check against the DNA. TRBV21-1 is classified as a pseudogene. The CDR3 consists of 19 residues. CDR3 nucleotide sequence: TGTGCCAGCAGCCCCCGATCGGACAGGGATCTATTGGGAACCTATGGCTACACCTTC. Its protein product is CASSPRSDRDLLGTYGYTF.

This clonotype turned up a few times. This chain uses TRBV6-5 with TRBJ2-3; D call uncertain. There are 17 residues in the CDR3. Germline lookup yields CDR1 MNHEY and CDR2 SVGAGI. V lost 2 bases to trimming and J lost 0 bases, with 15 bases between them. CDR3 DNA sequence: TGTGCCAGCAGTTACCCCAGAGAAGGGTCTAGCACAGATACGCAGTATTTT. This sequence encodes CASSYPREGSSTDTQYF.